These 5 T cell receptor beta chains originate from one sample sequenced in a study of cytomegalovirus exposure and HLA in healthy donors. Vbeta (60) and Jbeta (13) primers were used in the PCR. Sequencing used immunoSEQ multiplex PCR; TCRdb keeps in-frame clones, though not all of them. The sample yields about 150,000 clones, about two thirds seen once. Sequencing was performed on PBMCs. The receptor source for this set is a woman aged 18-29 years in good health and CMV-seronegative.

Remarks on this clone: Other DNA sequences in this specimen translate into the identical CDR3. This CDR3 is CASSFLSGTDTQYF. In nucleotides, the CDR3 is TGTGCCAGCAGTTTTCTATCCGGCACAGATACGCAGTATTTT. The chain employs TRBV28 and TRBJ2-3; D not resolved. The CDR3 covers 14 residues. V shed 3 bases and J shed 1 base, with 8 bases lying between them. CDR1 is MDHEN, CDR2 SYDVKM, per germline.

The J gene is TRBJ2-1, the V gene TRBV19, with a tentative D call TRBD2 (6 bases). This CDR3 is built from 15 residues. In germline, CDR1 is LNHDA, CDR2 SQIVND (reference sequence). V was pared by 5 bases and J by 6 bases, with 17 bases between. The CDR3 nucleotides are TGTGCCAGTAGTCCTGTTTCGGGGGTGGGCAATGAGCAGTTCTTC. It codes for CASSPVSGVGNEQFF. Looking up the rest from reference TRBV19 and TRBJ2-1 gives the full variable domain: DGGITQSPKYLFRKEGQNVTLSCEQNLNHDAMYWYRQDPGQGLRLIYYSQIVNDFQKGDIAEGYSVSREKKESFPLTVTSAQKNPTAFYLCASSPVSGVGNEQFFGPGTRLTVL.

The genes are TRBV5-1 and TRBJ1-4; TRBD1 is a possible D gene (6 bases). The ends were cut back, 4 bases at V and 7 bases at J, with 17 bases in the middle. Germline assignment: CDR1 SGHRS and CDR2 YFSETQ. This CDR3 spans 15 amino acids. CDR3 coding DNA: TGCGCCAGCAGCCTATCACAGGGCTTCACTGAAAAACTGTTTTTT. Translated: CASSLSQGFTEKLFF.

This clone was detected once. The rearrangement uses TRBV13 and TRBJ2-7, with 13 bases aligning to TRBD2. The germline V gene has CDR1 PRHDT and CDR2 FYEKMQ (reference sequence). This CDR3 is built from 15 residues. V was clipped by 4 bases and J by 3 bases; unmatched bases: 3. CDR3 loop: CASSSGLAGHYEQYV. DNA of the CDR3: TGTGCCAGCAGCTCGGGACTAGCGGGGCACTACGAGCAGTACGTC.

This clone occurred once. The chain is built from TRBV27 and TRBJ2-7; TRBD1 matches 10 bases. This CDR3 is built from 15 residues. The V segment lost 4 bases and the J segment 6 bases; nucleotides outside the gene matches: 9. Germline V lookup: CDR1 MNHEY, CDR2 SMNVEV (reference sequence). CDR3 region: CASSYQVGQGGEQYF. In DNA, the CDR3 is TGTGCCAGCAGTTACCAAGTCGGACAGGGGGGCGAGCAGTACTTC.